This passage covers 29 T cell receptor beta chains from one sample sequenced in a study of Graves' ophthalmopathy and Graves' hyperthyroidism. The TCR beta CDR3 regions underwent amplification from RNA transcripts. The authors performed first-round RT-PCR with HTBI primers and then a second-round multiplex PCR. In TCRdb, the multiplex PCR reads were re-called with MiXCR into one record per CDR3 protein. The sample carries about 550,000 distinct CDR3 sequences, roughly 40% recorded once. Sequenced: peripheral blood or thyroid tissue (not recorded which). The receptors were gathered from an adult man with Graves' hyperthyroidism.

This clonotype was seen only a few times. The V call is TRBV7-9, the J call TRBJ2-7, with 7 bases fitting TRBD2. Germline V CDR1 and CDR2: SEHNR, FQNEAQ (reference sequence). This CDR3 is built from 14 residues. J lost 2 bases, V lost 2 bases, and 3 bases had no gene match. The CDR3 region is CASSLLRGAYEQYF. The CDR3 DNA is TGTGCCAGCAGCTTATTACGGGGGGCCTACGAGCAGTACTTC.

Ten or more counts support this clonotype. The chain links TRBV10-3 to TRBJ1-2; TRBD1 is a possible D gene (6 bases). This CDR3 has 15 amino acids. CDR1 is ENHRY, CDR2 SYGVKD, per germline. Trimming removed 6 bases at V and 0 bases at J, with 14 bases between. The CDR3 here is CAIRGYRDTNYGYTF. The CDR3 DNA reads as TGTGCCATCAGAGGCTACAGGGACACTAACTATGGCTACACCTTC.

This clonotype was observed at least ten times. V usage is TRBV9 and J usage is TRBJ1-2; D uncertain. V gave up 3 bases and J gave up 6 bases, with 9 bases separating them. This CDR3 is built from 12 residues. CDR1 SGDLS and CDR2 YYNGEE come from the germline V gene. CDR3 coding DNA: TGTGCCAGCAGCGAGAGTAGGGATGGCTACACCTTC. Encoded protein: CASSESRDGYTF.

V gene TRBV11-2 combines with J gene TRBJ2-2; no clear D gene. The germline V gene encodes CDR1 SGHAT and CDR2 FQNNGV. CDR3 length: 14 residues. The V gene lost 5 bases and the J gene lost 5 bases, with 12 bases spanning the gap. DNA of the CDR3: TGTGCCAGCAGCATTATCTTGGGAACCGGGGAGCTGTTTTTT. This translates into CASSIILGTGELFF.

This clonotype occurred a few times. Being one base from a much bigger clone, this may be a read error. A read error is likely, as this CDR3 ends without the conserved phenylalanine or tryptophan. The chain joins TRBV10-3 to TRBJ1-1, with 9 bases fitting TRBD1. The junction had 4 bases not matched to a gene; V was cut back by 7 bases and J by 1 base. The CDR3 is 14 amino acids. CDR1 and CDR2 from the germline V gene are ENHRY and SYGVKD. The DNA for the CDR3 is TGTGCCATCAAAACAGGGGGCGCGAACACTGAAGCTTTCCTT. Its protein is CAIKTGGANTEAFL.

The chain is built from TRBV20-1 and TRBJ1-1; D possibly corresponds to TRBD1 (6 bases). This CDR3 is 14 amino acids long. The V end lost 5 bases, the J end lost 1 base, and 14 bases lay between the germline ends. Looked up from germline, CDR1 is DFQATT and CDR2 is SNEGSKA (reference sequence). The CDR3 protein is CSAGLQGQNTEAFF. Written as DNA, the CDR3 is TGCAGTGCTGGGCTCCAGGGACAGAACACTGAAGCTTTCTTT.

The chain has TRBV19 and TRBJ2-7; D perhaps matches TRBD2 (6 bases). This CDR3 spans 19 amino acids. Deletions cut 3 bases from V and 1 base from J, with 25 bases between. The germline V gene encodes CDR1 LNHDA and CDR2 SQIVND (reference sequence). This CDR3 is CASSMAFFGGLDRSYEQYF. CDR3 nucleotide sequence: TGTGCCAGTAGTATGGCTTTTTTTGGAGGGCTCGATCGGTCCTACGAGCAGTACTTC.

This clonotype was seen at least ten times. V is TRBV29-1 and J is TRBJ2-7, with 9 bases aligning to TRBD1. CDR1 is SQVTM, CDR2 ANQGSEA, per germline. This CDR3 has 14 residues. The trim removed 1 base at V and 0 bases at J, leaving 1 base unmatched. CDR3 DNA: TGCAGCGTTGAAGGGACAGGGGACTCCTACGAGCAGTACTTC. Translated: CSVEGTGDSYEQYF.

V is TRBV29-1 and J is TRBJ2-7; no clear D gene. CDR3 length equals 13 residues. Germline values: CDR1 SQVTM, CDR2 ANQGSEA. The germline V and J ends were trimmed by 3 bases and 7 bases, with 16 bases remaining between them. CDR3 nucleotides: TGCAGCGTTGACCACAGAAAGTACAATGAGCAGTACTTC. The encoded protein is CSVDHRKYNEQYF.

This clonotype was picked up many times. This chain joins TRBV9 and TRBJ1-5, with TRBD1 matching over 9 bases. CDR1 and CDR2 (germline): SGDLS, YYNGEE. V shed 6 bases, J shed 5 bases, and the junction held 6 bases outside the gene matches. The CDR3 has 14 residues. The CDR3 here is CASTPRDRDQPQHF. In DNA, the CDR3 is TGTGCCAGCACCCCAAGGGACAGGGATCAGCCCCAGCATTTT.

At least ten counts were recorded for this clonotype. This chain uses TRBV2 with TRBJ1-5; TRBD1 matches at 10 bases. Looked up from germline, CDR1 is SNHLY and CDR2 is FYNNEI. With 4 bases clipped from V and 0 bases from J, the junction kept 12 bases outside the gene matches. The CDR3 contains 19 residues. The CDR3 coding sequence is TGTGCCAGCAGTGCAGAAATAGGGACAGGGGACCTTAGCAATCAGCCCCAGCATTTT. Its translation: CASSAEIGTGDLSNQPQHF.

The V call is TRBV19, the J call TRBJ2-2; TRBD2 might be the D (5 bases). Trimming cost V 3 bases and J 8 bases, with 13 bases left between them. The CDR3 loop spans 14 amino acids. Germline-derived CDR1 and CDR2 are LNHDA and SQIVND (reference sequence). This CDR3 reads CASSIEASSGELFF. The CDR3 nucleotides read TGTGCCAGTAGTATCGAGGCTAGCTCGGGGGAGCTGTTTTTT.

The chain uses TRBV12-5 and TRBJ1-1; D is uncertain. CDR1 is LGHNT, CDR2 FRNRAP, per germline. The CDR3 sequence is 12 residues long. V dropped 1 base and J dropped 4 bases, with 4 bases sitting between them. CDR3 amino acids: CASGLGGTEAFF. The DNA for the CDR3 is TGTGCTAGTGGTTTGGGGGGCACTGAAGCTTTCTTT.

Turning to this clonotype: One base away lies a much larger clone, so this may be a sequencing read error. The J gene is TRBJ2-2, the V gene TRBV25-1, with TRBD1 as a possible D gene (6 bases). Deletions cut 8 bases from V and 1 base from J, with 11 bases between. This CDR3 is built from 14 residues. Germline V gene sequence: CDR1 MGHDK, CDR2 SYGVNS. The CDR3 loop is CASGKTGNTGELFF. The CDR3 bases are TGTGCCAGCGGAAAGACAGGGAACACCGGGGAGCTGTTTTTT.

V and J are TRBV29-1 and TRBJ1-2, with 7 bases that match TRBD1. V was clipped by 8 bases and J by 0 bases; unmatched bases: 12. The germline CDR1 and CDR2 sequences are SQVTM and ANQGSEA. CDR3 length equals 15 residues. In DNA, the CDR3 is TGCAGCTCCGAGGGGGGGACAGAAGCTAACTATGGCTACACCTTC. This encodes CSSEGGTEANYGYTF.

This clonotype has a handful of counts. The CDR3 loop reads CASSVGLDSRYEQYF. The CDR3 DNA reads TGTGCCAGCAGCGTAGGATTGGACAGTCGGTACGAGCAGTACTTC. The rearrangement joins TRBV9 to TRBJ2-7, with D perhaps matching TRBD1 (6 bases). V lost 0 bases and J lost 4, with 14 bases in between. The CDR3 is made up of 15 amino acids. Germline lookup yields CDR1 SGDLS and CDR2 YYNGEE.

The J gene is TRBJ2-6, the V gene TRBV7-2; 8 bases agree with TRBD1. CDR3 length: 15 residues. V shed 1 base, J shed 11 bases, and the junction held 7 bases outside the gene matches. CDR1 is SGHTA, CDR2 FQGNSA, per germline. The CDR3 protein is CASSLVWTGSDVLTF. The CDR3 region has the DNA TGTGCCAGCAGCTTAGTGTGGACAGGGTCCGACGTCCTGACTTTC.

This clonotype was counted between two and nine times. This chain joins TRBV10-3 and TRBJ2-2; D gene unclear. This CDR3 has 15 residues. Deletions cut 10 bases from V and 0 bases from J, with 15 bases between. Germline V gene sequence: CDR1 ENHRY, CDR2 SYGVKD. The CDR3 region has the DNA TGTGCCACCAGCCGGAGCGACGCGAACACCGGGGAGCTGTTTTTT. Translated, it gives CATSRSDANTGELFF.

This clonotype was observed many times. This chain connects TRBV29-1 to TRBJ1-3; no firm D call. CDR1 is SQVTM, CDR2 ANQGSEA, per germline. V shed 7 bases and J shed 4 bases, with 14 bases lying between them. CDR3 size: 13 residues. The CDR3 DNA reads TGCAGCGGGGGAGCCTCCCTAGGAAACACCATATATTTT. As protein: CSGGASLGNTIYF.

This clonotype was seen only once. J is TRBJ1-5 and V is TRBV2; unclear D gene. Germline V gene sequence: CDR1 SNHLY, CDR2 FYNNEI. V shed 11 bases and J shed 11 bases, with 22 bases lying between them. The CDR3 totals 13 residues. CDR3 protein: CAGRPILGETQHF. CDR3 sequence (DNA): TGTGCCGGTCGTCCGATATTAGGCGAGACCCAGCATTTT. Complete variable domain (other parts from reference TRBV2 and TRBJ1-5): EPEVTQTPSHQVTQMGQEVILRCVPISNHLYFYWYRQILGQKVEFLVSFYNNEISEKSEIFDDQFSVERPDGSNFTLKIRSTKLEDSAMYFCAGRPILGETQHFGDGTRLSIL.

In its sample, this clonotype was seen many times. V gene TRBV29-1 combines with J gene TRBJ2-7; the D gene is possibly TRBD1 (5 bases). Trimming shortened V by 1 base and J by 7 bases, and 8 bases separated the two germline ends. Germline CDR1 SQVTM, CDR2 ANQGSEA. The CDR3 has 11 residues. CDR3 nucleotides: TGCAGCGTTGAAGGGGGCGGAGAGCAGTACTTC. Translated: CSVEGGGEQYF.

There are many counts of this clonotype. The genes are TRBV6-1 and TRBJ2-5; maybe TRBD1 (6 bases). V gave up 4 bases and J gave up 2 bases, with 11 bases separating them. The CDR3 has 14 residues. CDR1 MNHNS and CDR2 SASEGT come from the germline V gene. The DNA of the CDR3 is TGTGCCAGCAGTGCCCGGACAGCGCAAGAGACCCAGTACTTC. Residues: CASSARTAQETQYF.

This clonotype has a count of ten or more. The chain employs TRBV12-3 or TRBV12-4 and TRBJ1-2; D gene uncertain. V was shortened by 1 base and J by 8 bases, with 11 bases between the two germline ends. The length of the CDR3 is 13 residues. The CDR3 spells CASSLELAAGYTF. CDR3 nucleotides: TGTGCCAGCAGTTTAGAGTTGGCTGCCGGCTACACCTTC.

The V call is TRBV20-1, the J call TRBJ2-5; TRBD2 aligns across 9 bases. Germline CDR1 reads DFQATT; CDR2 reads SNEGSKA (reference sequence). CDR3 length: 17 amino acids. V gave up 0 bases and J gave up 4 bases; unmatched junction bases: 12. The chain's CDR3 is CSARDSRLAGRAETQYF. The DNA for the CDR3 is TGCAGTGCTAGAGATTCGAGGCTAGCGGGACGGGCAGAGACCCAGTACTTC.

This clonotype was recorded at least ten times. The rearrangement links TRBV7-9 to TRBJ2-7; no definite D call. Trimming took 6 bases from V and 0 from J, leaving 6 bases between them. The germline V gene encodes CDR1 SEHNR and CDR2 FQNEAQ (reference sequence). The CDR3 is made up of 12 amino acids. CDR3 DNA sequence: TGTGCCAGCAGTTGGAACTCCTACGAGCAGTACTTC. It yields the protein CASSWNSYEQYF.

Concerning this clonotype itself: The missing conserved phenylalanine or tryptophan at the end of this CDR3 makes a read error likely. The chain recombines TRBV7-2 with TRBJ1-1; D might be TRBD1 (5 bases). Germline V lookup: CDR1 SGHTA, CDR2 FQGNSA. CDR3 length: 15 residues. The CDR3 here is CASSQVAGQNTEAFL. As DNA, the CDR3 is TGCGCCAGCAGCCAAGTCGCCGGACAAAACACTGAAGCTTTCCTT.

Ten or more counts support this clonotype. This sequence joins TRBV7-3 and TRBJ1-1, with D possibly TRBD1 on 5 matching bases. The germline V gene has CDR1 SGHTA and CDR2 FQGTGA. This CDR3 is built from 14 residues. The V end was cut by 2 bases, the J end by 2 bases, with 9 bases between. CDR3 bases: TGTGCCAGCAGCTTATCGCAGGGCAACACTGAAGCTTTCTTT. Protein product: CASSLSQGNTEAFF.

Many counts were recorded for this clonotype. This sequence joins TRBV20-1 and TRBJ2-2; TRBD2 aligns across 9 bases. The germline gives CDR1 DFQATT, CDR2 SNEGSKA (reference sequence). Trimming took 5 bases from V and 4 from J; bases not matched to a gene: 11. The CDR3 has 16 amino acids. The CDR3 loop reads CSAAGGAGGLTGELFF. CDR3 nucleotides: TGCAGTGCTGCCGGTGGAGCGGGAGGCCTCACCGGGGAGCTGTTTTTT.

CDR3 loop: CASSYPSGRGETQYF. CDR3 coding DNA: TGTGCCAGCAGCTACCCCTCCGGGCGCGGGGAGACCCAGTACTTC. The chain uses TRBV7-3 and TRBJ2-5, with a tentative D call TRBD2 (5 bases). CDR1 is SGHTA, CDR2 FQGTGA, per germline. The CDR3 is 15 amino acids. V was clipped by 4 bases and J by 5 bases, with 17 bases between them.